This TCR beta chain was obtained from a study of CD8+CD57+ T cells in acquired aplastic anemia. Study context: Quantities of DNA derived from sorted CD4+ and CD8+ cells averaged 3.2 ug. Read counts for CD4+ cells (from healthy donors) averaged about 10.8 million.

Germline CDR1 reads SGHVS; CDR2 reads FQNEAQ. The CDR3 is 16 amino acids. The germline V and J ends were trimmed by 3 bases and 1 base, with 15 bases remaining between them. Study conclusions and caveats: Statistical testing detected no significant gap in CD8+ Simpson's diversity between patients and controls. Patients and controls shared 25 to 35 CD8+ CDR3 sequences, highly expressed in patients.

Profiling that covered TCR beta VDJ and CDR3 relied on genomic DNA as its template. TCRdb ran MiXCR on the reads and lists one entry per CDR3 protein. The sample has fewer than 200,000 distinct CDR3 sequences, roughly 63% seen once. In its sample, this clonotype was seen a few times. As yet, its antigen is unknown. The chain has TRBV7-8 and TRBJ2-5, with D maybe TRBD2 (6 bases). The TCR sequence derives from a human donor in good health. The specimen sequenced was sorted CD4+, CD8+, or CD8+CD57+ T cells (not recorded which) from PBMCs. CDR3 in DNA: TGTGCCAGCAGCTTGCGGGTAGCGGAAACCCAAGAGACCCAGTACTTC. This encodes CASSLRVAETQETQYF.